A selection of T cell receptor beta chains follows, all from one sample in a study of HIV-infected children after antiretroviral therapy interruption. MiXCR, applied by TCRdb to the 3' RACE reads, yields one record per CDR3 protein. This repertoire shows fewer than 50,000 distinct CDR3 sequences, around 4.7% found once; its top ten account for approximately 0.67%. This specimen consisted of CD45RA+ CD4+ T cells from PBMCs, pooled from several time points, obtained from a donor given antiretroviral therapy, either interrupted or continuous. The receptors shown here come from a pool of human donors with HIV. The CDR3 runs from the conserved cysteine through the conserved F or W. The D gene is left open where the match is weak. The size field is filled for only some rows; it gives once, few, many or a size class.

j_gene: TRBJ2-3; abundance: -; v_gene: TRBV5-1; d_gene: -; CDR3aa: CASSPPPAGMEDTQYF; CDR3nt: TGCGCCAGCAGCCCCCCCCCCGCGGGCATGGAAGATACGCAGTATTTT
j_gene: TRBJ2-7; abundance: many; v_gene: TRBV5-8; d_gene: TRBD1; CDR3aa: CASSLTGGASYEQYF; CDR3nt: TGTGCCAGCAGCCTTACAGGGGGCGCGTCCTACGAGCAGTACTTC
j_gene: TRBJ2-3; abundance: many; v_gene: TRBV15; d_gene: -; CDR3aa: CATSESGLADTQYF; CDR3nt: TGTGCCACCAGCGAATCGGGGTTGGCAGATACGCAGTATTTT
j_gene: TRBJ2-7; abundance: many; v_gene: TRBV10-3; d_gene: -; CDR3aa: CASSEDWGSYKQYF; CDR3nt: TGTGCCAGCAGTGAGGACTGGGGGTCCTATAAACAGTACTTC
j_gene: TRBJ1-1; abundance: many; v_gene: TRBV9; d_gene: TRBD1; CDR3aa: CASSEGGDRDTEAFF; CDR3nt: TGTGCCAGCAGCGAGGGGGGCGACAGGGACACTGAAGCTTTCTTT
j_gene: TRBJ1-5; abundance: many; v_gene: TRBV30; d_gene: TRBD1; CDR3aa: CAWSEDRVSNQPQHF; CDR3nt: TGTGCCTGGAGTGAGGACAGGGTCAGCAATCAGCCCCAGCATTTT
j_gene: TRBJ2-7; abundance: few; v_gene: TRBV2; d_gene: -; CDR3aa: CASSEVPRLYF; CDR3nt: TGTGCCAGCAGTGAAGTACCTAGGCTGTACTTC
j_gene: TRBJ1-1; abundance: medium-sized; v_gene: TRBV1; d_gene: -; CDR3aa: CTSSQDQKANTEAFF; CDR3nt: TGCACCAGCAGCCAAGATCAGAAGGCGAACACTGAAGCTTTCTTT
j_gene: TRBJ1-5; abundance: many; v_gene: TRBV27; d_gene: -; CDR3aa: CASSLNGALPQHF; CDR3nt: TGTGCCAGCAGTTTAAACGGTGCCCTGCCCCAGCATTTT
j_gene: TRBJ1-4; abundance: many; v_gene: TRBV5-1; d_gene: -; CDR3aa: CASSPEANEKLFF; CDR3nt: TGCGCCAGCAGCCCGGAAGCTAATGAAAAACTGTTTTTT
j_gene: TRBJ2-5; abundance: few; v_gene: TRBV29-1; d_gene: -; CDR3aa: CSVDWQGETQYF; CDR3nt: TGCAGCGTTGATTGGCAGGGGGAGACCCAGTACTTC
j_gene: TRBJ2-3; abundance: many; v_gene: TRBV14; d_gene: -; CDR3aa: CASSQFILHTQYF; CDR3nt: TGTGCCAGCAGCCAATTCATCCTGCATACGCAGTATTTT
j_gene: TRBJ2-3; abundance: many; v_gene: TRBV28; d_gene: TRBD2; CDR3aa: CASSLVAGASRGPDTQYF; CDR3nt: TGTGCCAGCAGTTTGGTAGCGGGAGCATCCCGGGGACCAGATACGCAGTATTTT
j_gene: TRBJ1-6; abundance: many; v_gene: TRBV28; d_gene: -; CDR3aa: CASSLGLSQVDSPLHF; CDR3nt: TGTGCCAGCAGTCTGGGACTTTCACAGGTGGATTCACCCCTCCACTTT
j_gene: TRBJ1-3; abundance: many; v_gene: TRBV12-5; d_gene: -; CDR3aa: CASGLVLTSTGNTIYF; CDR3nt: TGTGCTAGTGGTTTGGTACTCACTTCAACTGGAAACACCATATATTTT
j_gene: TRBJ2-7; abundance: many; v_gene: TRBV4-1; d_gene: -; CDR3aa: CASSFGGRGEQYF; CDR3nt: TGCGCCAGCAGCTTTGGGGGTCGGGGCGAGCAGTACTTC
j_gene: TRBJ2-1; abundance: many; v_gene: TRBV5-1; d_gene: TRBD2; CDR3aa: CASSWTSGAHNEQFF; CDR3nt: TGCGCCAGCAGCTGGACTAGCGGGGCCCACAATGAGCAGTTCTTC
j_gene: TRBJ2-2; abundance: many; v_gene: TRBV11-1; d_gene: TRBD2; CDR3aa: CASSHDPTSAGELFF; CDR3nt: TGTGCCAGCAGCCACGACCCGACTAGCGCGGGGGAGCTGTTTTTT
j_gene: TRBJ1-4; abundance: many; v_gene: TRBV12-3/TRBV12-4; d_gene: -; CDR3aa: CASSPAGGYREKLFF; CDR3nt: TGTGCCAGCAGTCCGGCGGGGGGGTATCGCGAAAAACTGTTTTTT
j_gene: TRBJ2-5; abundance: many; v_gene: TRBV20-1; d_gene: -; CDR3aa: CSATDNGETQYF; CDR3nt: TGCAGTGCTACAGACAACGGAGAGACCCAGTACTTC
j_gene: TRBJ2-7; abundance: many; v_gene: TRBV12-3/TRBV12-4; d_gene: TRBD2; CDR3aa: CASRREVGEQYF; CDR3nt: TGTGCCAGCCGCCGGGAGGTTGGCGAGCAGTACTTC
j_gene: TRBJ1-3; abundance: many; v_gene: TRBV7-2; d_gene: -; CDR3aa: CASSALSGNTIYF; CDR3nt: TGTGCCAGCAGCGCCCTCTCTGGAAACACCATATATTTT
j_gene: TRBJ2-7; abundance: -; v_gene: TRBV10-3; d_gene: TRBD1; CDR3aa: CAISRMTGARYEQYF; CDR3nt: TGTGCCATCAGCCGGATGACAGGGGCCCGCTACGAGCAGTACTTC
j_gene: TRBJ2-3; abundance: few; v_gene: TRBV5-1; d_gene: TRBD2; CDR3aa: CASSLDGTSARGAQYF; CDR3nt: TGCGCCAGCAGCTTGGATGGGACTAGCGCCAGGGGGGCGCAGTATTTT